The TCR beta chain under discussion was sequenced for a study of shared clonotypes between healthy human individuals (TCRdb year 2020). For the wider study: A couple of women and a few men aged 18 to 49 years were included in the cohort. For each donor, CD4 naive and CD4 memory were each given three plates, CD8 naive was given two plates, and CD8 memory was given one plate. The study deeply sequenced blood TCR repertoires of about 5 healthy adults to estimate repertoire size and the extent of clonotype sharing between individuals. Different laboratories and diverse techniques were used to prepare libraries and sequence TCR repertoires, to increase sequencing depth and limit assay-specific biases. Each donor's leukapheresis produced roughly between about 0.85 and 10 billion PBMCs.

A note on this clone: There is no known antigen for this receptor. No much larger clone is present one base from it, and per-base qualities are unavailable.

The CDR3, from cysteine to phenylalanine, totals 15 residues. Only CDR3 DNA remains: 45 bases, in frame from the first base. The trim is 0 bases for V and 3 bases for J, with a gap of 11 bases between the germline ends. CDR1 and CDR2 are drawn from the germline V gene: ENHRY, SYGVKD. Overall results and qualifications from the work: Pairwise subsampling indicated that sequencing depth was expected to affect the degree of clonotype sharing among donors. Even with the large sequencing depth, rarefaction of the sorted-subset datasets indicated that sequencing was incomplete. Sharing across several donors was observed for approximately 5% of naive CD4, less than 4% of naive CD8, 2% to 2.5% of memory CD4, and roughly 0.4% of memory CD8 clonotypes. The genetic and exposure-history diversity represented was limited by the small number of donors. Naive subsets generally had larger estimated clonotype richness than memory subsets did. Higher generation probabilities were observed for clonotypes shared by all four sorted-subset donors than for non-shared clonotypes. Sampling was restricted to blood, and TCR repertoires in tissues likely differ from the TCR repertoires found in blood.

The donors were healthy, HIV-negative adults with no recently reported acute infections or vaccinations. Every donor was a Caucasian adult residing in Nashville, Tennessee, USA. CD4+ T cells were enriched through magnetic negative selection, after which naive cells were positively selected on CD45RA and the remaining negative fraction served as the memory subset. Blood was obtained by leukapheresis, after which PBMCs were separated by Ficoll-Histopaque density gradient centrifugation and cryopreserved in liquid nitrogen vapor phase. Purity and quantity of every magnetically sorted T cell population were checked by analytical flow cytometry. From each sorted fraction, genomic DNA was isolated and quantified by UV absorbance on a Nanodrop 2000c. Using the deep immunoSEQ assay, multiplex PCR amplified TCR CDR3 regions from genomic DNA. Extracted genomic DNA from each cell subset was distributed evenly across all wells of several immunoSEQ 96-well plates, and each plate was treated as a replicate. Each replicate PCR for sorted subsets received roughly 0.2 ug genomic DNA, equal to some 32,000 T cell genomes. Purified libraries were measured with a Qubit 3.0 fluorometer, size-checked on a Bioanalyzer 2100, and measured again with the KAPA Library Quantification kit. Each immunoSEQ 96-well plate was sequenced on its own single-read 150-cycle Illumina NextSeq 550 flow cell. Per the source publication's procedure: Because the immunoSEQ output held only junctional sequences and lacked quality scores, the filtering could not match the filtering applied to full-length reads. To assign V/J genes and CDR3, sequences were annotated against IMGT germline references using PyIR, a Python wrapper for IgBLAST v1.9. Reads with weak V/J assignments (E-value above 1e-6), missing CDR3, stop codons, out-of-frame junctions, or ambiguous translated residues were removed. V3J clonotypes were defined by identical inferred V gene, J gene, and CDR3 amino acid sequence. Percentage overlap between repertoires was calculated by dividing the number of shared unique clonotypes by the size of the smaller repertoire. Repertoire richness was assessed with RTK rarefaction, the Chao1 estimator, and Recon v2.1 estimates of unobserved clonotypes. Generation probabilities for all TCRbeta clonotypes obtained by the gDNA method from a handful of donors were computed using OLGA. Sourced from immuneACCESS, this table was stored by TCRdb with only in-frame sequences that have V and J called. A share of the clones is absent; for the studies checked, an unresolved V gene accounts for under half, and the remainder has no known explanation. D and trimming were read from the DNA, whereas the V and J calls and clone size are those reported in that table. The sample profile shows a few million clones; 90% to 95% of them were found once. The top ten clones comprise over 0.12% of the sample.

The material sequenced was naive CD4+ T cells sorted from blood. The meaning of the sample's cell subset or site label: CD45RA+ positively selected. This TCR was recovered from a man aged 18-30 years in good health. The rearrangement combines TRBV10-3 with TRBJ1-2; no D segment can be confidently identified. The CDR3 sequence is CAISESGLSDYGYTF. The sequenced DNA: TGTGCCATCAGTGAGTCTGGGTTGTCGGACTATGGCTACACCTTC.